This T cell receptor (beta chain) was sequenced for a study of blood T cell repertoires in COVID-19. Across the whole study: Whether acute or convalescent, the COVID-19 samples came from the United States, Italy and Spain. T cells, B-cell-depleted T cells, or PBMCs supplied cDNA or gDNA.

The ends were cut back, 11 bases at V and 4 bases at J, with 17 bases in the middle. CDR3 size: 13 residues. Per the study methods: Reference gene primer amplification in the assay estimated nucleated cell counts. TCRdb's copy holds only in-frame clones and misses some; the assay was immunoSEQ multiplex PCR. The V and J calls and the clone size are those of that table, but D and trimming were determined from the DNA. This table holds approximately 94,000 clones, roughly nine tenths found once. The rearrangement links TRBV12-3 or TRBV12-4 to TRBJ1-2; D uncertain. The material sequenced was peripheral blood. The TCR sequence derives from a man under 40 in a cohort sampled during active COVID-19. CDR3 in DNA: TGTGCCTGCACTAAAGGACTGAGCTATGGCTACACCTTC. It specifies CACTKGLSYGYTF.